One sample yielded the 10 T cell receptor beta chains listed below, sequenced in a study of T cell repertoires in cytomegalovirus infection (dated by TCRdb to between 2018 and 2020). Instrument used: Illumina HiSeq 1500. Using fastp trimming at Q25 and MiXCR clonotype assembly, TCRdb reanalyzed the public sequencing data and kept in-frame beta chains. Identical CDR3 proteins give one entry, which carries the most common genes and DNA. The table for this sample lists 560,000 or so distinct CDR3 sequences; more than 15% of them were counted only once. The ten largest clonotypes hold under 30% of the sample. Specimen: CD8+ T cells from PBMCs. The receptors come from a human donor in good health (CMV status not recorded). Some clones in this sample may be carry-over from other donors' samples.

This clonotype was seen ten or more times. The rearrangement joins TRBV7-2 to TRBJ1-4; 10 bases are shared with TRBD1. Germline V gene data show CDR1 as SGHTA and CDR2 as FQGNSA. The J segment lost 8 bases and the V segment lost 4 bases, leaving 4 bases of the junction unmatched. This CDR3 is 14 amino acids long. The CDR3 is CASSSGTGVEKLFF. The CDR3 DNA is TGTGCCAGCAGCTCCGGGACAGGGGTAGAAAAACTGTTTTTT.

V is TRBV4-1 and J is TRBJ2-7; D may be TRBD1 (5 bases). The CDR3 consists of 15 residues. Germline CDR1 reads MGHRA; CDR2 reads YSYEKL. Trimming pared 0 bases from V and 2 bases from J, leaving 11 bases between. This CDR3 is CASSQDHGATYEQYF. DNA of the CDR3: TGCGCCAGCAGCCAAGATCATGGGGCTACCTACGAGCAGTACTTC.

The rearrangement joins TRBV25-1 to TRBJ1-5, with D hard to call. The CDR3 totals 12 residues. Trimming shortened V by 2 bases and J by 5 bases, and 4 bases separated the two germline ends. The germline V gene encodes CDR1 MGHDK and CDR2 SYGVNS. The CDR3 nucleotides are TGTGCCAGCAGTGAACTAGATCAGCCCCAGCATTTT. This sequence encodes CASSELDQPQHF.

This clonotype was counted only a few times. The chain combines TRBV7-9 with TRBJ1-1; D is unresolved. This CDR3 contains 12 residues. The V end was cut by 1 base, the J end by 9 bases, with 9 bases between. CDR1 and CDR2 from the germline V gene are SEHNR and FQNEAQ (reference sequence). CDR3 nucleotides: TGTGCCAGCAGCTTAGATCTATTACAAGCTTTCTTT. Residues: CASSLDLLQAFF.

The rearrangement links TRBV3-1 to TRBJ2-5; TRBD2 matches at 9 bases. Trimming removed 5 bases from V and 3 bases from J; junction bases left unmatched: 10. The CDR3 extends over 16 amino acids. Germline V gene sequence: CDR1 LGHDT, CDR2 YNNKEL (reference sequence). The CDR3 region has the DNA TGTGCCAGCAGCTCCGGGGGCGGGGGGGAGGAAGAGACCCAGTACTTC. Protein sequence: CASSSGGGGEEETQYF.

This clonotype was counted at least ten times. The chain recombines TRBV7-6 with TRBJ2-1; TRBD2 matches at 9 bases. Trimming cost V 4 bases and J 5 bases; bases outside gene matches: 15. The CDR3 has 18 amino acids. CDR1 and CDR2 (germline): SGHVS, FNYEAQ. CDR3 loop: CASSSRVAGVNPDNEQFF. CDR3 coding DNA: TGTGCCAGCAGCTCCCGGGTAGCGGGAGTGAACCCGGACAATGAGCAGTTCTTC.

This clonotype was detected only a few times. Here the CDR3 DNA reads TGTGCCAGCAGCGTAGGAAGCGTCTTTGGGGGCCAAGAGACCCAGTACTTC. This codes for CASSVGSVFGGQETQYF. The V call is TRBV9, the J call TRBJ2-5, with D possibly being TRBD1 or TRBD2 (5 bases each). The CDR3 is 17 residues long. CDR1 is SGDLS and CDR2 is YYNGEE in the germline V gene. V was shortened by 0 bases and J by 1 base, with 16 bases between the two germline ends.

This chain uses TRBV9 with TRBJ2-7, with D tentatively TRBD2 (6 bases). Trimming removed 4 bases from V and 4 bases from J, with 18 bases in between. CDR1 is SGDLS, CDR2 YYNGEE, per germline. CDR3 length equals 15 residues. The CDR3 spells CASSSSAGPGYEQYF. The CDR3 DNA is TGTGCCAGCAGCTCCTCCGCGGGGCCGGGATACGAGCAGTACTTC.

This clonotype appeared many times. The J gene is TRBJ1-6, the V gene TRBV10-3; D gene ambiguous. CDR1 is ENHRY and CDR2 is SYGVKD in the germline V gene. The CDR3 extends over 11 amino acids. Deletions cut 3 bases from V and 10 bases from J, with 4 bases between. The DNA for the CDR3 is TGTGCCATCAGTGATGGATCACCCCTCCACTTT. Translation: CAISDGSPLHF.

This clonotype was detected a few times. J is TRBJ2-2 and V is TRBV20-1; 8 nucleotides match TRBD1. The CDR3 contains 14 residues. V was pared by 5 bases and J by 0 bases, with 2 bases of the junction left unmatched. In germline, CDR1 is DFQATT, CDR2 SNEGSKA (reference sequence). The CDR3 spells CSAEDRANTGELFF. The CDR3 region has the DNA TGCAGTGCTGAGGACAGGGCGAACACCGGGGAGCTGTTTTTT.